Shown below are 6 T cell receptor beta chains from a single sample sequenced in a study of cytomegalovirus exposure and HLA in healthy donors. The PCR employed 60 Vbeta primers together with 13 Jbeta primers. Sequenced by immunoSEQ multiplex PCR; TCRdb stores in-frame clones only, minus some. In total, the table holds about 70,000 clones. The sequenced sample was PBMCs. The origin of the receptors is a female donor in good health and CMV-seropositive.

V is TRBV5-1 and J is TRBJ2-3; weak D call: TRBD2 (6 bases). The CDR3 is 14 amino acids. Trimming cost V 3 bases and J 2 bases, with 10 bases left between them. Germline values: CDR1 SGHRS, CDR2 YFSETQ. The CDR3 here is CASSYGGTTDTQYF. The CDR3 DNA reads as TGCGCCAGCAGCTACGGGGGAACCACAGATACGCAGTATTTT.

The rearrangement joins TRBV11-3 to TRBJ2-7; possibly TRBD1 for D (6 bases). Trimming pared 0 bases from V and 5 bases from J, leaving 11 bases between. Looked up from germline, CDR1 is SGHNT and CDR2 is YENEEA. The CDR3 sequence is 14 residues long. CDR3 in amino acids: CASSLEGATNEQYF. The DNA for the CDR3 is TGTGCCAGCAGCTTAGAGGGGGCGACAAACGAGCAGTACTTC.

The V and J genes are TRBV10-3 and TRBJ2-7; 11 nucleotides agree with TRBD2. This CDR3 region has 14 residues. V lost 6 bases to trimming and J lost 5 bases; unmatched junction nucleotides: 6. Germline CDR1 is ENHRY and CDR2 is SYGVKD. CDR3 in DNA: TGTGCCATCAGAGCTGGGACTAGCGGTGACGAGCAGTACTTC. Protein sequence: CAIRAGTSGDEQYF.

The J gene is TRBJ1-1, the V gene TRBV4-1; TRBD1 might be the D (5 bases). V gave up 0 bases and J gave up 7 bases, with 15 bases separating them. Germline-derived CDR1 and CDR2 are MGHRA and YSYEKL. This CDR3 comprises 15 residues. As DNA, the CDR3 is TGCGCCAGCAGCCAAGAGAGGGGAGGCGGAATTGAAGCTTTCTTT. Translation gives CASSQERGGGIEAFF.

J is TRBJ1-2 and V is TRBV5-1, with D possibly TRBD1 on 6 matching bases. The germline gives CDR1 SGHRS, CDR2 YFSETQ. The V and J ends lost 4 bases and 4 bases respectively, with 14 bases between them. The CDR3 is 14 amino acids. CDR3 nucleotides: TGCGCCAGCAGCGCATCAGGGGTCCCCTATGGCTACACCTTC. The encoded protein is CASSASGVPYGYTF.

This rearrangement joins TRBV5-1 to TRBJ1-2; 8 positions agree with TRBD1. Germline CDR1 and CDR2: SGHRS and YFSETQ. Trimming took 0 bases from V and 4 from J; bases not matched to a gene: 5. The CDR3 is 15 amino acids. CDR3 in DNA: TGCGCCAGCAGCTTGGGGACAGGGACCTCCTATGGCTACACCTTC. Its translation: CASSLGTGTSYGYTF.